This entry lists 16 T cell receptor beta chains sequenced from one sample in a study of cytomegalovirus exposure and HLA in healthy donors. A multiplex PCR was run with 60 Vbeta primers and 13 Jbeta primers. The assay was immunoSEQ multiplex PCR, and TCRdb's table has in-frame clones only and misses some. The sample lists about 130,000 clones, approximately 80% occurring once. Sequenced input: PBMCs. The source is a woman in her sixties or seventies in good health and CMV-seronegative.

This clone showed up just once. This rearrangement joins TRBV4-1 to TRBJ1-3; D perhaps matches TRBD1 (5 bases). CDR1 MGHRA and CDR2 YSYEKL come from the germline V gene. The CDR3 spans 15 residues. The V end was cut by 1 base, the J end by 2 bases, with 9 bases between. CDR3 sequence: CASSQAQGTGNTIYF. CDR3 in DNA: TGCGCCAGCAGCCAAGCTCAGGGAACTGGAAACACCATATATTTT.

The chain links TRBV5-4 to TRBJ1-6; perhaps TRBD1 as D (5 bases). Trimming took off 3 bases at V and 3 bases at J, with 10 bases between the two ends. The CDR3 sequence is 15 residues long. Germline V gene lookup returns CDR1 SGHNT and CDR2 YYREEE (reference sequence). The CDR3 loop reads CASSYNGGYNSPLHF. The DNA for the CDR3 is TGTGCCAGCAGCTATAACGGGGGCTATAATTCACCCCTCCACTTT.

The chain joins TRBV6-5 to TRBJ1-5; D may be TRBD1 (5 bases). Germline values: CDR1 MNHEY, CDR2 SVGAGI. The CDR3 contains 14 residues. V lost 5 bases and J 4 bases, leaving 12 bases between the germline ends. The CDR3 region has the DNA TGTGCCAGCAGTAAGAGACAGTCAAATCAGCCCCAGCATTTT. Translating gives CASSKRQSNQPQHF.

The chain uses TRBV5-1 and TRBJ1-2; TRBD1 matches 7 bases. V lost 4 bases to trimming and J lost 4 bases; unmatched junction nucleotides: 7. Germline CDR1 and CDR2: SGHRS and YFSETQ. The CDR3 consists of 14 residues. The CDR3 DNA sequence: TGCGCCAGCAGCCCCGAAGGGGGCAGCTATGGCTACACCTTC. Translated: CASSPEGGSYGYTF. Full variable domain (remainder filled in from reference TRBV5-1 and TRBJ1-2): KAGVTQTPRYLIKTRGQQVTLSCSPISGHRSVSWYQQTPGQGLQFLFEYFSETQRNKGNFPGRFSGRQFSNSRSEMNVSTLELGDSALYLCASSPEGGSYGYTFGSGTRLTVV.

This chain uses TRBV27 with TRBJ2-1, with D tentatively TRBD1 (5 bases). The CDR3 length is 15 residues. Germline lookup yields CDR1 MNHEY and CDR2 SMNVEV (reference sequence). V lost 7 bases, J lost 6 bases, and 19 bases lay in between. Written as DNA, the CDR3 is TGTGCCAGCACCAAACAGGACATAGGCTTCAATGAGCAGTTCTTC. Its translation is CASTKQDIGFNEQFF.

This CDR3 is CASSLNYGGFTTEAFF. The CDR3 nucleotides are TGTGCCAGCAGCTTAAATTACGGGGGGTTTACCACTGAAGCTTTCTTT. V and J are TRBV7-3 and TRBJ1-1; D might be TRBD1 (5 bases). CDR1 is SGHTA and CDR2 is FQGTGA in the germline V gene. The CDR3 extends over 16 amino acids. V lost 1 base, J lost 4 bases, and 16 bases lay in between.

The V call is TRBV30, the J call TRBJ2-3; 10 bases align to TRBD1. J gave up 1 base and V 3 bases, and 4 bases lay outside the gene matches. The CDR3 length is 15 residues. The V gene's germline CDR1 is GTSNPN and CDR2 SVGIG (reference sequence). CDR3 sequence (DNA): TGTGCCTGGAGCGCCGGGACAGGGGGCACAGATACGCAGTATTTT. Translating it yields CAWSAGTGGTDTQYF.

The chain is built from TRBV7-2 and TRBJ1-5; 7 nucleotides agree with TRBD1. The V gene end was trimmed by 4 bases and the J gene end by 7 bases; junction bases not matched to a gene: 7. Germline V CDR1 and CDR2: SGHTA, FQGNSA. The CDR3 loop spans 14 amino acids. The CDR3 nucleotides read TGTGCCAGCAGCTCCCAGGGGGAGGTGCAGCCCCAGCATTTT. Translated: CASSSQGEVQPQHF. Supplemented by reference TRBV7-2 and TRBJ1-5, the full variable domain reads GAGVSQSPSNKVTEKGKDVELRCDPISGHTALYWYRQSLGQGLEFLIYFQGNSAPDKSGLPSDRFSAERTGGSVSTLTIQRTQQEDSAVYLCASSSQGEVQPQHFGDGTRLSIL.

This clone was observed a few times. The V gene is TRBV6-1, the J gene TRBJ1-5, with a tentative D call TRBD1 (6 bases). Germline CDR1 and CDR2: MNHNS and SASEGT. The V end was cut by 0 bases, the J end by 2 bases, with 17 bases between. CDR3 length: 18 residues. DNA for the CDR3: TGTGCCAGCAGTGAAGCCGGGGCCGTGGGGGGGCGCAATCAGCCCCAGCATTTT. Encoded protein: CASSEAGAVGGRNQPQHF.

A single count supports this clone. This chain links TRBV5-6 with TRBJ2-5; 8 bases match TRBD2. The J segment lost 5 bases and the V segment lost 2 bases, leaving 5 bases of the junction unmatched. The germline CDR1 and CDR2 sequences are SGHDT and YYEEEE. CDR3 length equals 14 residues. The chain's CDR3 is CASSFSGSAETQYF. Written as DNA, the CDR3 is TGTGCCAGCAGCTTCAGCGGGAGTGCGGAGACCCAGTACTTC.

The chain carries TRBV11-2 and TRBJ1-2; tentative D call: TRBD1 (6 bases). Germline CDR1 and CDR2: SGHAT and FQNNGV. V shed 3 bases and J shed 5 bases, with 10 bases lying between them. This CDR3 is 13 amino acids long. CDR3 protein: CASSLGTPYGYTF. For the CDR3, the DNA is TGTGCCAGCAGCTTGGGGACACCATATGGCTACACCTTC.

A remark on this clone: Germline and junction disagree at one end, which may indicate a read error. Written as DNA, the CDR3 is TGTGCCAGTGGTATAGATTATGTCTATGGCTACACCTTC. Protein sequence: CASGIDYVYGYTF. The chain employs TRBV19 and TRBJ1-2, with D uncertain. The CDR3 extends over 13 amino acids. Germline CDR1 LNHDA, CDR2 SQIVND (reference sequence).

This chain links TRBV11-2 with TRBJ2-3; the match to TRBD2 covers 10 bases. The CDR3 length is 16 residues. Trimming cost V 4 bases and J 6 bases; bases outside gene matches: 10. Germline CDR1 reads SGHAT; CDR2 reads FQNNGV. The CDR3 nucleotides read TGTGCCAGCAGCTCCCGAGCGGGGGGGCGGTTGGATACGCAGTATTTT. Amino acid sequence: CASSSRAGGRLDTQYF.

The chain recombines TRBV5-8 with TRBJ1-6; 7 nucleotides agree with TRBD1. The germline CDR1 and CDR2 sequences are SGHTS and YDEGEE. This CDR3 region has 17 residues. The junction had 12 bases not matched to a gene; V was cut back by 4 bases and J by 5 bases. CDR3 bases: TGTGCCAGCAGCCAATACTCCGGGACAGAAGATAATTCACCCCTCCACTTT. Its translation is CASSQYSGTEDNSPLHF.

V usage is TRBV7-3 and J usage is TRBJ1-2; D not resolved. The length of the CDR3 is 15 residues. V lost 8 bases to trimming and J lost 5 bases, with 21 bases between them. Germline V gene data show CDR1 as SGHTA and CDR2 as FQGTGA. This CDR3 is CASAQDGLVTYGYTF. CDR3 sequence (DNA): TGTGCCAGCGCCCAGGACGGACTAGTTACTTATGGCTACACCTTC.

This chain links TRBV5-6 with TRBJ1-2; weak D call: TRBD1 (5 bases). Germline V CDR1 and CDR2: SGHDT, YYEEEE. This CDR3 spans 13 amino acids. Trimming removed 2 bases at V and 10 bases at J, with 15 bases between. The CDR3 loop reads CASSFQGSIHYTF. The DNA for the CDR3 is TGTGCCAGCAGCTTCCAGGGCTCCATCCACTACACCTTC.